This entry concerns a single T cell receptor beta chain. Its antigen remains unidentified. V gave up 2 bases and J gave up 5 bases; unmatched junction bases: 7. Per the germline V gene, CDR1 is MNHEY and CDR2 is SMNVEV (reference sequence). The CDR3 totals 17 residues. The data are from a study of T cell clonotyping in hematopoietic cell transplantation. Findings and caveats of the study: After transplant, recipient diversity fell while pathologically expanded clonotypes grew through day 180. Graft donor and pretransplant recipient Inverse Simpson Index values predicted broader posttransplant TCR diversity. Cells were unsorted, so CD4 and CD8 contributions were not separated. At the given depth, recipient repertoires were over 97% de novo clonotypes.

The data were produced by immunoSEQ multiplex PCR, yet TCRdb's version contains in-frame clones alone and is incomplete. The table records fewer than 50,000 clones, roughly 94% of them present only once. The source is a woman in her 50s in good health. Some clones in this sample may be carry-over from other donors' samples. Specimen: peripheral blood mononuclear cells. The chain uses TRBV27 and TRBJ1-6; 9 bases are shared with TRBD1. The CDR3 coding sequence is TGTGCCAGCAGTTTAGCCAACAGGGGGCGAGATAATTCACCCCTCCACTTT. Translated, it gives CASSLANRGRDNSPLHF.